A selection of T cell receptor beta chains follows, all from one sample in a study of T cell repertoires in ileal Crohn's disease. Clones were sequenced by immunoSEQ multiplex PCR, and TCRdb holds only the in-frame ones, with some missing. The repertoire has 500 or so clones, around 87% of them found once; the top ten carry 5% to 7.5%. Material: ileal tissue. These receptors all stem from an adult with Crohn's disease. The CDR3 runs from the conserved cysteine through the conserved F or W. D genes are given only for firm matches. Size values are once, few and many counts, or a class for expanded clones, and some rows have none.

J: TRBJ2-1
D: TRBD2
V: TRBV9
size: NA
CDR3: CASSVVAGGLNEQFF
DNA: TGTGCCAGCAGCGTAGTGGCGGGGGGTTTAAATGAGCAGTTCTTC

J: TRBJ2-3
D: NA
V: TRBV7-3
size: NA
CDR3: CASSLQAPPTDTQYF
DNA: TGTGCCAGCAGCTTGCAGGCGCCCCCCACAGATACGCAGTATTTT

J: TRBJ1-1
D: NA
V: TRBV10-2
size: NA
CDR3: CASSEWGPAFF
DNA: TGCGCCAGCAGTGAGTGGGGGCCCGCTTTCTTT

J: TRBJ2-1
D: NA
V: TRBV29-1
size: NA
CDR3: CSARRGRESNEQFF
DNA: TGCAGCGCCCGGAGGGGCAGGGAGAGCAATGAGCAGTTCTTC

J: TRBJ2-7
D: TRBD2
V: TRBV14
size: NA
CDR3: CASSHTSGGAYEQYF
DNA: TGTGCCAGCAGCCATACTAGCGGGGGGGCGTACGAGCAGTACTTC

J: TRBJ1-1
D: TRBD1
V: TRBV5-1
size: NA
CDR3: CASSPRTGTMNTEAFF
DNA: TGCGCCAGCAGCCCGAGGACAGGGACAATGAACACTGAAGCTTTCTTT

J: TRBJ2-7
D: TRBD1
V: TRBV2
size: NA
CDR3: CASIEGQGVYEQYF
DNA: TGTGCCAGCATCGAGGGACAGGGGGTGTACGAGCAGTACTTC

J: TRBJ1-1
D: TRBD1
V: TRBV7-8
size: NA
CDR3: CASSPKGAGVTEAFF
DNA: TGTGCCAGCAGCCCGAAGGGGGCCGGTGTCACTGAAGCTTTCTTT

J: TRBJ2-7
D: NA
V: TRBV29-1
size: NA
CDR3: CSVDVQGGYEQYF
DNA: TGCAGCGTTGATGTCCAAGGGGGCTACGAGCAGTACTTC

J: TRBJ1-1
D: TRBD1
V: TRBV27
size: NA
CDR3: CASTSRTGSFGLNTEAFF
DNA: TGTGCCAGCACCTCTCGGACAGGGAGTTTCGGGTTGAACACTGAAGCTTTCTTT

J: TRBJ2-5
D: TRBD2
V: TRBV4-2
size: NA
CDR3: CASSPRTSGGSQETQYF
DNA: TGTGCCAGCAGCCCCCGGACTAGCGGGGGGTCCCAAGAGACCCAGTACTTC

J: TRBJ2-1
D: TRBD2
V: TRBV7-8
size: NA
CDR3: CASSSWTSGGDEQFF
DNA: TGTGCCAGCAGCTCCTGGACTAGCGGGGGGGATGAGCAGTTCTTC

J: TRBJ1-1
D: NA
V: TRBV28
size: once
CDR3: CASRGLMNTEAFF
DNA: TGTGCCAGCAGGGGACTGATGAACACTGAAGCTTTCTTT

J: TRBJ2-2
D: TRBD2
V: TRBV2
size: NA
CDR3: CASSGRGLGGAGELFF
DNA: TGTGCCAGCAGTGGACGCGGCCTCGGGGGGGCCGGGGAGCTGTTTTTT

J: TRBJ1-2
D: TRBD1
V: TRBV19
size: NA
CDR3: CASSPQGILYGYTF
DNA: TGTGCCAGTAGTCCACAGGGGATACTGTATGGCTACACCTTC

J: TRBJ2-7
D: TRBD2
V: TRBV6-4
size: NA
CDR3: CASSPTSGGAYEQYF
DNA: TGTGCCAGCAGCCCGACTAGCGGGGGGGCGTACGAGCAGTACTTC

J: TRBJ2-7
D: NA
V: TRBV25-1
size: NA
CDR3: CASKTVVSPWQYF
DNA: TGTGCCAGTAAAACGGTCGTCTCCCCCTGGCAGTACTTC

J: TRBJ1-2
D: TRBD1
V: TRBV5-5
size: NA
CDR3: CASSPRSGGYGYTF
DNA: TGTGCCAGCAGCCCCCGTTCAGGGGGCTATGGCTACACCTTC

J: TRBJ2-2
D: NA
V: TRBV10-1
size: NA
CDR3: CASRGGRNTGELFF
DNA: TGCGCCAGCCGCGGGGGCAGGAACACCGGGGAGCTGTTTTTT

J: TRBJ2-5
D: TRBD2
V: TRBV7-3
size: NA
CDR3: CASSGTSGGAGETQYF
DNA: TGTGCCAGCAGTGGGACTAGCGGGGGGGCAGGGGAGACCCAGTACTTC

J: TRBJ2-2
D: NA
V: TRBV18
size: NA
CDR3: CATSGQTNTGELFF
DNA: TGTGCCACTTCTGGACAGACAAACACCGGGGAGCTGTTTTTT

J: TRBJ2-7
D: NA
V: TRBV4-3
size: NA
CDR3: CASSQDGFSYEQYF
DNA: TGCGCCAGCAGCCAAGACGGGTTTTCCTACGAGCAGTACTTC

J: TRBJ2-1
D: TRBD1
V: TRBV7-6
size: NA
CDR3: CASSLGLGQDEQFF
DNA: TGTGCCAGCAGCTTAGGTTTGGGACAGGACGAGCAGTTCTTC

J: TRBJ2-5
D: TRBD1
V: TRBV6-1
size: NA
CDR3: CASSEELTGGAGETQYF
DNA: TGTGCCAGCAGTGAAGAGCTTACAGGGGGCGCGGGAGAGACCCAGTACTTC

J: TRBJ2-2
D: TRBD1
V: TRBV28
size: NA
CDR3: CASSRIPGQGADTGELFF
DNA: TGTGCCAGCAGTAGGATACCGGGACAGGGGGCCGACACCGGGGAGCTGTTTTTT